This TCR beta chain was retrieved from a study of blood T cell repertoires in COVID-19. Study at large: From the United States, Italy and Spain came samples of acute and convalescent COVID-19.

The trim removed 5 bases at V and 3 bases at J, leaving 3 bases unmatched. The CDR3 has 14 amino acids. CDR1 and CDR2 (germline): MNHEY, SVGEGT. Original data processing: Amplifying reference gene primers gave estimates of nucleated cell counts. The assay was immunoSEQ multiplex PCR, and TCRdb's table has in-frame clones only and misses some. That table supplies the V and J calls and clone size; D and trimming were determined from the DNA. The table shows some 190,000 clones, with more than 65% occurring only once. Categorization into cohorts depended on clinical history that participants reported. The genes are TRBV6-2 or TRBV6-3 and TRBJ1-4; 7 bases map to TRBD1. The sample comprised PBMCs or T cells enriched from blood (not recorded which). The clonotype was recovered from a woman aged 50 to 65 with acute COVID-19. The CDR3 protein is CASSDRVSNEKLFF. CDR3 in DNA: TGTGCCAGCAGTGACAGGGTGTCTAATGAAAAACTGTTTTTT.